This T cell receptor (beta chain) originates from a study of OX40 agonist ivuxolimab in advanced cancers. Across the study: Patients received ivuxolimab, an agonistic anti-OX40 (CD134) antibody. Aged about 23 to 90 with a mean of about 60 years, they were about 78% male. Whole-study results and caveats: CD4+ and CD8+ blood T cells expanded clonally by week 6 at 0.1 to 3.0 mg/kg.

With regard to this clone: Its antigen is unknown.

This CDR3 is 12 amino acids long. Germline V CDR1 and CDR2: SQVTM, ANQGSEA. The V and J ends lost 4 bases and 1 base respectively, with 4 bases between them. The method was immunoSEQ multiplex PCR; TCRdb's version includes in-frame clones alone and lacks a portion of them. The sample carries 100,000 or so clones, roughly 90% recorded once. Sampled blood was obtained at baseline, cycle 4 day 1, and cycle 7 day 1. This clonotype was sampled from an adult with an advanced solid tumor such as melanoma, head and neck, liver or kidney cancer. This sequence joins TRBV29-1 and TRBJ2-2; the D is unclear. The sequenced sample was CD4+ or CD8+ T cells sorted from blood, obtained in a trial of the OX40 agonist ivuxolimab. Here the CDR3 reads CSVVGNTGELFF. DNA for the CDR3: TGCAGCGTTGTCGGGAACACCGGGGAGCTGTTTTTT.